Given below is one T cell receptor (beta chain) in context. This sample is part of a study of blood T cell repertoires in COVID-19. Study-level background: PBMCs, B-cell-depleted T cells, or T cells were the source of the cDNA or gDNA that made up the material.

Repertoires were generated with immunoSEQ multiplex PCR, while TCRdb's copy carries only in-frame clones and drops some. The sample has roughly 100,000 clones; about nine tenths are singletons. The CDR3 loop spans 15 amino acids. In germline, CDR1 is PRHDT, CDR2 FYEKMQ (reference sequence). V dropped 3 bases and J dropped 3 bases, with 11 bases sitting between them. This sequence joins TRBV13 and TRBJ2-2, with D hard to call. The sequencing sample was made of peripheral blood. The TCR originated in a man younger than 35 with COVID-19, enrolled during active disease. This chain's CDR3 is CASSFAEAYTGELFF. The CDR3 DNA follows: TGTGCCAGCAGCTTTGCGGAAGCGTACACCGGGGAGCTGTTTTTT.